The 8 T cell receptor beta chains in this list originate from one sample, sequenced in a study of blood T cell repertoires in COVID-19. Profiling relied on immunoSEQ multiplex PCR, and the TCRdb table lists in-frame clones only, not all of them. The table lists about 290,000 clones, 89% of them singletons, with approximately 0.94% in the top ten. Sequenced material: peripheral blood. Receptors were obtained from a woman between 40 and 50 years old who had recovered from COVID-19.

This chain joins TRBV10-3 and TRBJ2-7; TRBD1 is a possible D gene (5 bases). Trimming removed 8 bases at V and 3 bases at J, with 17 bases between. This CDR3 comprises 14 residues. Germline lookup yields CDR1 ENHRY and CDR2 SYGVKD. In nucleotides, the CDR3 is TGTGCCATCTCTCAGGGCGGTTACGGCTACGAGCAGTACTTC. It specifies CAISQGGYGYEQYF.

This clone was found once. The chain carries TRBV19 and TRBJ2-4, with TRBD2 matching over 10 bases. This CDR3 spans 17 amino acids. Germline V gene lookup returns CDR1 LNHDA and CDR2 SQIVND (reference sequence). V shed 9 bases and J 0 bases; nucleotides not matched to a gene: 11. This CDR3 is CASTPGTSVLAKNIQYF. As DNA, the CDR3 is TGTGCCAGCACCCCCGGGACTAGCGTACTAGCCAAAAACATTCAGTACTTC.

V gene TRBV4-2 combines with J gene TRBJ2-2; D may be TRBD2 (5 bases). The CDR3 has 16 residues. V gave up 4 bases and J gave up 0 bases, with 12 bases separating them. The germline CDR1 and CDR2 sequences are LGHNA and YNFKEQ. The CDR3 spells CASSPRTLTNTGELFF. The CDR3 DNA reads TGTGCCAGCAGCCCACGGACTTTAACGAACACCGGGGAGCTGTTTTTT.

The rearrangement joins TRBV19 to TRBJ1-5; 8 bases are a match to TRBD1. Unmatched junction bases numbered 7, after V lost 5 bases and J lost 4 bases. Germline lookup yields CDR1 LNHDA and CDR2 SQIVND (reference sequence). The CDR3 runs 15 residues. This CDR3 reads CASSASDRGNQPQHF. The CDR3 DNA reads TGTGCCAGTAGTGCTTCAGACAGGGGAAATCAGCCCCAGCATTTT.

J is TRBJ1-2 and V is TRBV6-1, with D hard to call. V shed 1 base and J shed 3 bases, with 9 bases lying between them. Germline CDR1 reads MNHNS; CDR2 reads SASEGT. The CDR3 has 14 amino acids. The DNA of the CDR3 is TGTGCCAGCAGTGAAGGACGGAGGGACTATGGCTACACCTTC. This encodes CASSEGRRDYGYTF.

This chain connects TRBV6-5 to TRBJ1-1, with TRBD1 matching 10 bases. The CDR3 covers 14 residues. Germline values: CDR1 MNHEY, CDR2 SVGAGI. V was clipped by 6 bases and J by 7 bases; unmatched bases: 8. CDR3 amino acids: CASSTGTGALEAFF. CDR3 sequence (DNA): TGTGCCAGCAGCACCGGGACAGGGGCTCTTGAAGCTTTCTTT.

The DNA of the CDR3 is TGTGCCACCAGTGATCGTCGTAGCGGGAACACAGATACGCAGTATTTT. This gives the protein CATSDRRSGNTDTQYF. The chain recombines TRBV24-1 with TRBJ2-3; TRBD2 agrees at 8 bases. There are 16 residues in the CDR3. CDR1 and CDR2 from the germline V gene are KGHDR and SFDVKD. Trimming took 3 bases from V and 2 from J; bases not matched to a gene: 6.

This chain uses TRBV19 with TRBJ2-1; 13 nucleotides match TRBD2. The germline CDR1 and CDR2 sequences are LNHDA and SQIVND (reference sequence). The ends lost 5 bases at V and 10 bases at J; junction bases unmatched: 17. There are 18 residues in the CDR3. CDR3 sequence reads: CASSREGLAGVLVGEQFF. As DNA, the CDR3 is TGTGCCAGTAGTCGGGAAGGACTAGCGGGAGTTTTAGTGGGGGAGCAGTTCTTC.